A selection of T cell receptor beta chains follows, all from one sample in a study of regulatory T cells in long-lasting Graves disease. Using its own MiXCR run on the multiplex PCR reads, TCRdb lists one record per CDR3 protein. The sample gives 580,000 or so distinct CDR3 sequences, about 16% of which show up once; about 11% is in the top ten. These same records also appear under a second study, on T cells in Graves' hyperthyroidism and ophthalmopathy.

The sample here was peripheral blood mononuclear cells (PBMCs), taken at new diagnosis, from a patient treated with antithyroid drugs. The receptors were sampled from a man aged 18 to 29 with Graves disease. The CDR3 runs from the conserved cysteine through the conserved F or W. Fields, in order: clone size, V gene, J gene, D gene, CDR3 DNA, CDR3 protein. A D gene is named only where the DNA matches it firmly. Some rows mark clone size as missing; the rest say once, few, many or name a class of expanded clone.

>-|TRBV19|TRBJ1-5|-
TGTGCCAGTAGTATAGATTGGGGGACCAATCAGCCCCAGCATTTT
CASSIDWGTNQPQHF
>many|TRBV12-3/TRBV12-4|TRBJ1-2|-
TGTGCCAGCAGTTTTCCTCCTTCGACAGCCTATGGCTACACCTTC
CASSFPPSTAYGYTF
>many|TRBV12-3/TRBV12-4|TRBJ1-2|-
TGTGCCAGCACCCTCGACAGCTATGGCTACACCTTC
CASTLDSYGYTF
>many|TRBV6-2/TRBV6-3|TRBJ1-1|-
TGTGCCAGCAGTGAATATGCCGGGAGGGAAGCTTTCTTT
CASSEYAGREAFF
>few|TRBV11-2|TRBJ2-5|TRBD2
TGTGCCAGCAGACCTACCAGAACTAGCGGGAGACCGTGGACCCAGTACTTC
CASRPTRTSGRPWTQYF
>many|TRBV11-2|TRBJ2-3|-
TGTGCCAGCAGCCGGAGGTCGGGGGGCATTCCAGATACGCAGTATTTT
CASSRRSGGIPDTQYF
>many|TRBV7-9|TRBJ2-7|TRBD2
TGTGCCAGCAGCCCAGGGCGGCGGCTAGCGGGAGGCGAGCAGTACTTC
CASSPGRRLAGGEQYF
>many|TRBV3-1|TRBJ1-1|TRBD1
TGTGCCAGCAGCCGGGGCCCGGGGACAGGCGTCACTGAAGCTTTCTTT
CASSRGPGTGVTEAFF
>few|TRBV7-2|TRBJ1-1|-
TGTGCCAGCAGCTTAGATAGGGGAACTTTCTTT
CASSLDRGTFF
>once|TRBV6-8|TRBJ1-3|-
TGTGCCAGCAGTTACCCGATACCGACAGCCCCCTCTGGAAACACCATATATTTT
CASSYPIPTAPSGNTIYF
>once|TRBV27|TRBJ2-1|-
TGTGCCAGCAGTCCTCGGGACATTTTCTACAATGAGCAGTTCTTC
CASSPRDIFYNEQFF
>many|TRBV20-1|TRBJ2-5|TRBD1
TGCAGTGCTAGAGTTCTGACAGGGCTAGGAGAGACCCAGTACTTC
CSARVLTGLGETQYF
>many|TRBV11-3|TRBJ2-2|-
TGTGCCAGCAGCTCACTAAGAAACACCGGGGAGCTGTTTTTT
CASSSLRNTGELFF
>-|TRBV27|TRBJ2-2|-
TGTGCCAGCAGCCCCGCCGAGGGGCAGGGTTACACCGGGGAGCTGTTTTTT
CASSPAEGQGYTGELFF
>few|TRBV9|TRBJ2-1|-
TGTGCCAGCAGCGTAGGGATGGACAAACGAAGGAATGAGCAGTTCTTC
CASSVGMDKRRNEQFF
>-|TRBV5-1|TRBJ2-5|-
TGCGCCAGCAGATCAGCGGTCCCTGAGACCCAGTACTTC
CASRSAVPETQYF
>-|TRBV2|TRBJ1-6|-
TGTGCCAGCAGTGAAGCGTACTCCTCACCCCTCCACTTT
CASSEAYSSPLHF
>many|TRBV7-3|TRBJ2-1|-
TGTGCCAGCAGCCCTTTTGGTGGGAGCTCCTACAATGAGCAGTTCTTC
CASSPFGGSSYNEQFF
>few|TRBV7-2|TRBJ2-4|-
TGTGCCAGCAGCTTAGCGTTCGACACCCTAGCCAAAAACATTCAGTACTTC
CASSLAFDTLAKNIQYF
>many|TRBV7-2|TRBJ2-7|TRBD1
TGTGCCAGCAGCCGGACCGGGACAGGGATCTACGAGCAGTACTTC
CASSRTGTGIYEQYF
>many|TRBV5-1|TRBJ2-5|TRBD1
TGCGCCAGCAGCCCCTCAAGCATCCTGGGACAGGGGGACCAGTACTTC
CASSPSSILGQGDQYF
>many|TRBV18|TRBJ1-2|-
TGTGCCAGCTCACTCCAGGGAAGTGGCTACACCTTC
CASSLQGSGYTF
>few|TRBV7-9|TRBJ1-4|-
TGTGCCAGCAGCTTAAACTATGAAAAACTGTTTTTT
CASSLNYEKLFF
>-|TRBV6-1|TRBJ1-3|-
TGTGCCAGCAGAAGACAGTTAAGCTCTGGAAACACCATATATTTT
CASRRQLSSGNTIYF
>-|TRBV5-6|TRBJ2-6|-
TGTGCCAGCAGCCCCCCCTCAATCTCTGGGGCCAACGTCCTGACTTTC
CASSPPSISGANVLTF
>few|TRBV20-1|TRBJ1-5|TRBD1
TGCAGTGCTAGACCCGGGACAGGCCTTAATCAGCCCCAGCATTTT
CSARPGTGLNQPQHF
>-|TRBV9|TRBJ2-7|TRBD2
TGTGCCAGCAGCAAAGACAAGGTGGGAGGGTACTCCTACGAGCAGTACTTC
CASSKDKVGGYSYEQYF
>many|TRBV2|TRBJ2-1|TRBD1
TGTGCCAGAGGGGGACAGAAATCCTACAATGAGCAGTTCTTC
CARGGQKSYNEQFF
>-|TRBV19|TRBJ2-3|TRBD1
TGTGCCAGTAGGAAGGGACAGGGCAGAGGTACAGATACGCAGTATTTT
CASRKGQGRGTDTQYF
>few|TRBV20-1|TRBJ2-7|-
TGCAGTGCTAGAGGCGCGAACGGCTACGAGCAGTACTTC
CSARGANGYEQYF
>many|TRBV6-1|TRBJ2-7|-
TGTGCCAGCAGTGCCGCGAGCCGATACGAGCAGTACTTC
CASSAASRYEQYF
>-|TRBV5-6|TRBJ2-3|-
TGTGCCAGCAGCTTGGGAGGGGACTTTGAACTAACAGATACGCAGTATTTT
CASSLGGDFELTDTQYF
>-|TRBV27|TRBJ2-1|TRBD2
TGTGCCAGCAGTTACTTAGCGGGAGGGCCGGGCTACAATGAGCAGTTCTTC
CASSYLAGGPGYNEQFF
>-|TRBV12-3/TRBV12-4|TRBJ1-5|-
TGTGCCAGCAGTTTAGGGGCCGGGGTCAGCAATCAGCCCCAGCATTTT
CASSLGAGVSNQPQHF
>-|TRBV29-1|TRBJ2-1|-
TGCAGCGTTTCTGGAGGAGTTGCCCCACACAATGAGCAGTTCTTC
CSVSGGVAPHNEQFF
>-|TRBV20-1|TRBJ1-4|-
TGCAGTGCTAGCCGGGACCCCGATGAAAAACTGTTTTTT
CSASRDPDEKLFF
>many|TRBV2|TRBJ2-5|-
TGTGCCAGCATACTCCAAACAGGGCAAGAGACCCAGTACTTC
CASILQTGQETQYF
>-|TRBV12-3/TRBV12-4|TRBJ1-5|TRBD1
TGTGCCAGCAGTTTTCGACAGGGAGGAAATCAGCCCCAGCATTTT
CASSFRQGGNQPQHF
>many|TRBV20-1|TRBJ2-3|-
TGCAGTGCTAGAGATCTCCTCAAACTGGATACGCAGTATTTT
CSARDLLKLDTQYF
>few|TRBV13|TRBJ2-1|TRBD2
TGTGCCACCAGACTAGCCGGGATCTCTGAGCAGTTCTTC
CATRLAGISEQFF
>many|TRBV28|TRBJ2-2|TRBD1
TGTGCCAGCAGTTTAGGAGGACAGGGCGGCGGGGAGCTGTTTTTT
CASSLGGQGGGELFF
>many|TRBV28|TRBJ2-7|TRBD2
TGTGCCAGCAGCTCACCCTCTAGCGGGTCCTACGAGCAGTACTTC
CASSSPSSGSYEQYF
>-|TRBV20-1|TRBJ2-3|-
TGCAGTGCTAGAGACAGAGGGGAGGCAACAGATACGCAGTATTTT
CSARDRGEATDTQYF
>few|TRBV5-1|TRBJ1-5|-
TGCGCCAGCAGCCCCGAGGGCACCCAGGGGAGTCAGCCCCAGCATTTT
CASSPEGTQGSQPQHF
>many|TRBV2|TRBJ2-7|-
TGTGCCAGCGGCCAGGACCAATTTTACGAGCAGTACTTC
CASGQDQFYEQYF
>many|TRBV30|TRBJ2-4|TRBD2
TGTGCCTGGAGTCCCCTCCCGACTAGCGGGAGGGTCAAAAACATTCAGTACTTC
CAWSPLPTSGRVKNIQYF
>few|TRBV5-5|TRBJ2-5|-
TGTGCCAGCAGTCCAACGGGAGACGGAGAGACCCAGTACTTC
CASSPTGDGETQYF
>-|TRBV2|TRBJ1-1|-
TGTGCCAGCAGGGGGGAGGCAGGGGAGAGGTCGAGCACTGAAGCTTTCTTT
CASRGEAGERSSTEAFF
>-|TRBV5-1|TRBJ2-7|-
TGCGCCAGCAGCTCAGGGACGGCCGTCCCCTACGAGCAGTACTTC
CASSSGTAVPYEQYF
>few|TRBV11-2|TRBJ2-5|TRBD2
TGTGCCAGCAGCTTAGCGACTAGCGGGAGTATAGTGGGGTTGGAGACCCAGTACTTC
CASSLATSGSIVGLETQYF
>-|TRBV5-1|TRBJ2-1|-
TGCGCCAGCAGCTTGGTCGGGGCCGAGAATGAGCAGTTCTTC
CASSLVGAENEQFF
>many|TRBV9|TRBJ2-5|TRBD1
TGTGCCAGCAGCTTAAGACAGGGGGCAGGCGGTGAGACCCAGTACTTC
CASSLRQGAGGETQYF
>-|TRBV4-1|TRBJ1-2|TRBD1
TGCGCCAGCAGCCAAGATAGACAGGGTCGCAGCTACACCTTC
CASSQDRQGRSYTF
>many|TRBV7-9|TRBJ1-6|-
TGTGCCAGCAGCTTAGAACAGTATAATTCACCCCTCCACTTT
CASSLEQYNSPLHF
>many|TRBV3-1|TRBJ2-1|TRBD2
TGTGCCAGCAGCCCAGGACTAGCCCATGAGCAGTTCTTC
CASSPGLAHEQFF
>few|TRBV7-6|TRBJ2-5|TRBD2
TGTGCCAGCAGCTTAGGAGGGACTAGCGGGGGACAAGAGACCCAGTACTTC
CASSLGGTSGGQETQYF
>few|TRBV7-2|TRBJ1-1|-
TGTGCCAGCAGCTTAGGAGAGGCAGGGGAGACTGAAGCTTTCTTT
CASSLGEAGETEAFF